What follows are 17 T cell receptor beta chains derived from one specimen sequenced in a study of PD-1 blockade in classical Hodgkin lymphoma. Documented time point: cycle 4 day 1 (C4D1), after about 6 weeks of nivolumab. Every patient had relapsed following autologous stem cell transplantation, and cohorts differed in brentuximab vedotin exposure. TCRdb's table, derived via immunoSEQ multiplex PCR, lists solely in-frame clones and lacks some. Of about 64,000 clones in the sample, more than 80% were seen once. The input for sequencing was peripheral blood mononuclear cells (PBMCs), taken before the fourth cycle of nivolumab. The receptors originated from a human donor with classical Hodgkin lymphoma.

This sequence joins TRBV10-3 and TRBJ2-4; tentative D call: TRBD1 (6 bases). Trimming removed 3 bases from V and 0 bases from J, with 9 bases in between. The CDR3 contains 15 residues. Germline CDR1 is ENHRY and CDR2 is SYGVKD. CDR3 in amino acids: CAISDRGVAKNIQYF. CDR3 in DNA: TGTGCCATCAGTGACAGGGGCGTAGCCAAAAACATTCAGTACTTC.

The chain uses TRBV19 and TRBJ2-1, with TRBD2 matching 8 bases. The V and J ends lost 0 bases and 2 bases, in that order; junction bases with no gene match: 6. Germline CDR1 is LNHDA and CDR2 is SQIVND (reference sequence). The CDR3 loop spans 17 amino acids. The CDR3 DNA is TGTGCCAGTAGTATAGATCCCGGGGGGGACCCCTACAATGAGCAGTTCTTC. Translated: CASSIDPGGDPYNEQFF. The entire variable domain, with the rest obtained from reference TRBV19 and TRBJ2-1, is as follows: DGGITQSPKYLFRKEGQNVTLSCEQNLNHDAMYWYRQDPGQGLRLIYYSQIVNDFQKGDIAEGYSVSREKKESFPLTVTSAQKNPTAFYLCASSIDPGGDPYNEQFFGPGTRLTVL.

V and J are TRBV11-2 and TRBJ2-7, with 8 bases aligning to TRBD2. This CDR3 has 13 amino acids. The V gene's germline CDR1 is SGHAT and CDR2 FQNNGV. Trimming at V came to 4 bases and at J to 5 bases, leaving 4 bases not matched to a gene. DNA for the CDR3: TGTGCCAGCAGCTCCGGACTAGCTGACGAGCAGTACTTC. Residues: CASSSGLADEQYF.

The chain employs TRBV18 and TRBJ2-7, with 8 bases aligning to TRBD2. Unmatched junction bases numbered 10, after V lost 3 bases and J lost 3 bases. The CDR3 loop spans 16 amino acids. Looked up from germline, CDR1 is KGHSH and CDR2 is LQKENI. The CDR3 nucleotides read TGTGCCAGCTCACCGCAGCCAGCGGGAGTCGTCTACGAGCAGTACTTC. It yields the protein CASSPQPAGVVYEQYF.

The rearrangement joins TRBV19 to TRBJ2-2; 7 bases are shared with TRBD1. The CDR3 covers 14 residues. Losses at the gene ends were 6 bases for V and 4 bases for J; bases not matched to a gene: 5. Germline CDR1 and CDR2: LNHDA and SQIVND (reference sequence). CDR3 sequence (DNA): TGTGCCAGTAGGAATCAGGGGGTCACCGGGGAGCTGTTTTTT. Translating it yields CASRNQGVTGELFF.

The J gene is TRBJ2-4, the V gene TRBV19; D ambiguous. Per the germline V gene, CDR1 is LNHDA and CDR2 is SQIVND (reference sequence). CDR3 length: 13 amino acids. V was trimmed by 4 bases and J by 0 bases, leaving 4 bases between them. The CDR3 region has the DNA TGTGCCAGTAGTAGGGGAGCCAAAAACATTCAGTACTTC. This sequence encodes CASSRGAKNIQYF.

This clone was counted only a few times. This chain connects TRBV18 to TRBJ1-1; D unresolved. The CDR3 is 16 amino acids. With 3 bases removed from V and 0 bases from J, the gap between germline ends came to 14 bases. Looked up from germline, CDR1 is KGHSH and CDR2 is LQKENI. CDR3 coding DNA: TGTGCCAGCTCACCCCGGGAGGTCTGGATGAACACTGAAGCTTTCTTT. Translating it yields CASSPREVWMNTEAFF.

The chain links TRBV10-1 to TRBJ2-3; TRBD1 matches at 8 bases. The CDR3 loop spans 15 amino acids. V was pared by 7 bases and J by 4 bases, with 10 bases of the junction left unmatched. Germline V lookup: CDR1 WNHNN, CDR2 SYGVQD (reference sequence). The DNA for the CDR3 is TGCGCCAGCAAGGACAGGGTTGTTCCACCAGATACGCAGTATTTT. This translates into CASKDRVVPPDTQYF.

The CDR3 loop is CASSETSGNYNEQFF. The CDR3 DNA reads as TGTGCCAGCAGCGAGACTAGCGGAAACTACAATGAGCAGTTCTTC. V and J are TRBV7-7 and TRBJ2-1; TRBD2 agrees at 9 bases. V was pared by 5 bases and J by 3 bases, with 5 bases of the junction left unmatched. Germline loops: CDR1 SSHAT, CDR2 FNYEAQ (reference sequence). CDR3 length: 15 residues.

The gene calls are TRBV11-3 and TRBJ2-3, with 10 nucleotides matching TRBD2. The CDR3 sequence is 16 residues long. V was pared by 5 bases and J by 2 bases, with 7 bases of the junction left unmatched. CDR1 is SGHNT, CDR2 YENEEA, per germline. The CDR3 region has the DNA TGTGCCAGCAGCCCCGCTAGCGGGGGCCCCACAGATACGCAGTATTTT. Translating it yields CASSPASGGPTDTQYF. The full variable domain, rest sourced from reference TRBV11-3 and TRBJ2-3, is EAGVVQSPRYKIIEKKQPVAFWCNPISGHNTLYWYLQNLGQGPELLIRYENEEAVDDSQLPKDRFSAERLKGVDSTLKIQPAELGDSAVYLCASSPASGGPTDTQYFGPGTRLTVL.

This chain joins TRBV13 and TRBJ2-5; D is undetermined. CDR1 is PRHDT, CDR2 FYEKMQ, per germline (reference sequence). There are 14 residues in the CDR3. V was pared by 5 bases and J by 3 bases, with 13 bases between. CDR3 protein: CASSPWPGEETQYF. Written as DNA, the CDR3 is TGTGCCAGCAGCCCCTGGCCCGGAGAAGAGACCCAGTACTTC.

The chain employs TRBV6-1 and TRBJ2-5; 8 nucleotides line up with TRBD1. V dropped 6 bases and J dropped 1; count of bases not matched to a gene: 1. CDR1 is MNHNS and CDR2 is SASEGT in the germline V gene. The CDR3 has 13 amino acids. The CDR3 nucleotides are TGTGCCAGCAGAGGACAGGGCCAAGAGACCCAGTACTTC. This encodes CASRGQGQETQYF.

The J gene is TRBJ2-5, the V gene TRBV6-1; D might be TRBD1 (5 bases). Germline V lookup: CDR1 MNHNS, CDR2 SASEGT. This CDR3 has 14 amino acids. The V gene lost 2 bases and the J gene lost 3 bases, with 10 bases spanning the gap. This CDR3 is CASSEFGAEETQYF. The CDR3, as DNA: TGTGCCAGCAGTGAATTTGGGGCGGAAGAGACCCAGTACTTC.

The chain carries TRBV2 and TRBJ2-7; D not resolved. The CDR3 is 13 residues long. CDR1 and CDR2 (germline): SNHLY, FYNNEI. The ends were cut back, 2 bases at V and 3 bases at J, with 8 bases in the middle. The DNA of the CDR3 is TGTGCCAGCAGTGAATATGGCGACTACGAGCAGTACTTC. Translated: CASSEYGDYEQYF.

The chain recombines TRBV6-7 with TRBJ2-6; 7 nucleotides line up with TRBD1. TRBV6-7 is an open reading frame, and its role is uncertain. This CDR3 is built from 17 residues. The junction had 5 bases not matched to a gene; V was cut back by 2 bases and J by 1 base. The CDR3 is CASSYQLQGSGANVLTF. The CDR3 region has the DNA TGTGCCAGCAGTTACCAGTTACAGGGGTCTGGGGCCAACGTCCTGACTTTC.

The CDR3 spells CASKGAGGNTIYF. CDR3 DNA sequence: TGTGCCAGCAAAGGGGCAGGGGGAAACACCATATATTTT. The V gene is TRBV7-9, the J gene TRBJ1-3, with D possibly being TRBD1 (5 bases). V was clipped by 7 bases and J by 4 bases, with 11 bases between them. The CDR3 runs 13 residues. From germline, CDR1 is SEHNR and CDR2 FQNEAQ (reference sequence).

V and J are TRBV13 and TRBJ2-7, with TRBD2 identical over 8 bases. The CDR3 is made up of 15 amino acids. Germline CDR1 and CDR2: PRHDT and FYEKMQ (reference sequence). V lost 1 base to trimming and J lost 4 bases; unmatched junction nucleotides: 6. The CDR3 region is CASSLDSSGSYEQYF. CDR3 nucleotide sequence: TGTGCCAGCAGCTTAGATTCCAGCGGGAGTTACGAGCAGTACTTC.